This T cell receptor (beta chain) is from a study of CD4 T cells in relation to SARS-CoV-2 and coronaviruses. Study overall: ViraFEST: roughly 9-day antigen culture of PBMCs, then TCR beta CDR3 sequencing. Regarding the study as a whole: No crossreactivity against non-spike viral proteins was tested here.

Profiled with immunoSEQ multiplex PCR; TCRdb holds only in-frame clones, not every one. The data contain around 35,000 clones, more than 65% of them singletons. A remark on this clone: Antigen: not known.

The V end lost 2 bases, the J end lost 0 bases, and 8 bases lay between the germline ends. Germline lookup yields CDR1 MNHEY and CDR2 SMNVEV (reference sequence). The CDR3 runs to 14 residues. The sequence was obtained from an adult with COVID-19. The sequenced sample was naive CD4+ T cells from PBMCs, cultured in vitro. As for subset: naive CD4+ T cells isolated by negative enrichment. V is TRBV27 and J is TRBJ2-7; unclear D gene. The CDR3 here is CASSLGVFSYEQYF. CDR3 coding DNA: TGTGCCAGCAGTTTAGGAGTATTCTCCTACGAGCAGTACTTC.